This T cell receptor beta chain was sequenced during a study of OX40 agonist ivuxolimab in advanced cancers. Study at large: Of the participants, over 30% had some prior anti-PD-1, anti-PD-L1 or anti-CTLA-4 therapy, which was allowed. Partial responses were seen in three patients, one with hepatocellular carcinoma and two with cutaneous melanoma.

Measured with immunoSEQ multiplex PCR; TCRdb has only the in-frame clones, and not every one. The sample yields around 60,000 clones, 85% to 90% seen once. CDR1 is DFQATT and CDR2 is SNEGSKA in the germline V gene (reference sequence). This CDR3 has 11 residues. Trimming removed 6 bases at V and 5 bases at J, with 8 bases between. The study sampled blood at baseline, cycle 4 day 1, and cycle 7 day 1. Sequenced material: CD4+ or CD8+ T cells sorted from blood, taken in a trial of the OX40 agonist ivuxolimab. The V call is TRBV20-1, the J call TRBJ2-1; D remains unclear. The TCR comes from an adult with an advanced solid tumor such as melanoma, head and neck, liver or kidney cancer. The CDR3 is CSAPVHNEQFF. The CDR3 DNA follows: TGCAGTGCCCCCGTACACAATGAGCAGTTCTTC.